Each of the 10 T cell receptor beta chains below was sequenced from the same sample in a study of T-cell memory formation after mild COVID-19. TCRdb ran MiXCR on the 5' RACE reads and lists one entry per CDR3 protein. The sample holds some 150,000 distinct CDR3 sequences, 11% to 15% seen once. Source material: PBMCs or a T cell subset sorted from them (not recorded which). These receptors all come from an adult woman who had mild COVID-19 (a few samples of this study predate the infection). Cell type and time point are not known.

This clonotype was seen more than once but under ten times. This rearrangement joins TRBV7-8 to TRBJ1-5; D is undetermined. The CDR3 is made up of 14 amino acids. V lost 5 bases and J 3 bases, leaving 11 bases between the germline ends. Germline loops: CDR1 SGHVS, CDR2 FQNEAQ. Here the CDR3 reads CASSRDVFNQPQHF. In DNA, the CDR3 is TGTGCCAGCAGCCGCGACGTCTTCAATCAGCCCCAGCATTTT.

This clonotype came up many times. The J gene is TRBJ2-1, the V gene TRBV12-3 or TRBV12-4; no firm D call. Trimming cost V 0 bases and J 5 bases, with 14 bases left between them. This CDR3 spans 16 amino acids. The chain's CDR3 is CASSLARFGRNNEQFF. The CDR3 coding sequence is TGTGCCAGCAGTTTAGCGCGGTTCGGGCGGAACAATGAGCAGTTCTTC.

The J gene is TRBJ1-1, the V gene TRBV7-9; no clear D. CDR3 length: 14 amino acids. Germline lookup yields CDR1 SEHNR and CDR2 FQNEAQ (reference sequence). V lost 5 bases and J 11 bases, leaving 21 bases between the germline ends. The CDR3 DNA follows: TGTGCCAGCAGCCAATTGGACGGAAACGCCGGGGCTTTCTTT. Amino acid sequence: CASSQLDGNAGAFF.

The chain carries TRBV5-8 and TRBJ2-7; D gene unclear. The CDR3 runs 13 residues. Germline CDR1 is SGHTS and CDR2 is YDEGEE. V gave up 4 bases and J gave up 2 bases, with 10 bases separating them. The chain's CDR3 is CASSHLWAYEQYF. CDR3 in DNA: TGTGCCAGCAGCCACCTATGGGCCTACGAGCAGTACTTC.

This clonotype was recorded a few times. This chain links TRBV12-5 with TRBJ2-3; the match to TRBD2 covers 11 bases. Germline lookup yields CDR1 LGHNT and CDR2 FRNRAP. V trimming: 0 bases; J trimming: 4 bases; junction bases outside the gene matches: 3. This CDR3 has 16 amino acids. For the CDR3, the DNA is TGTGCTAGTGGTTTGGTACCGGGACTAGCGGCAGATACGCAGTATTTT. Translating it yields CASGLVPGLAADTQYF.

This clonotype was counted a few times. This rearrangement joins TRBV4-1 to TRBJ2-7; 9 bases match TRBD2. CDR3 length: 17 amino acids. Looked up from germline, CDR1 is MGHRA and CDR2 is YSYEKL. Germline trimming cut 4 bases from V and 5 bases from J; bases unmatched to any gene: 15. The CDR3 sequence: CASSPRGLAGSIHEQYF. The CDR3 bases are TGCGCCAGCAGCCCCCGAGGGCTAGCGGGGTCCATCCACGAGCAGTACTTC.

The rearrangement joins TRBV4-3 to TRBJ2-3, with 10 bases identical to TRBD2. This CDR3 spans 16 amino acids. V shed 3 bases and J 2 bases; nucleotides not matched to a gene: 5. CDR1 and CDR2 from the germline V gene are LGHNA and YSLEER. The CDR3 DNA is TGCGCCAGCAGCCATACAACTAGCGGGACCACAGATACGCAGTATTTT. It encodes CASSHTTSGTTDTQYF.

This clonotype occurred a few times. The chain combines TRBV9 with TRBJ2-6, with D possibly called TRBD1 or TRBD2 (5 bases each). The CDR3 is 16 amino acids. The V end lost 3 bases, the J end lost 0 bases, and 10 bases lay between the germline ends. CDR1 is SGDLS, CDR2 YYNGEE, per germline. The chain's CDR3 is CASSEGRDSGANVLTF. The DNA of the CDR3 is TGTGCCAGCAGCGAGGGACGGGACTCTGGGGCCAACGTCCTGACTTTC.

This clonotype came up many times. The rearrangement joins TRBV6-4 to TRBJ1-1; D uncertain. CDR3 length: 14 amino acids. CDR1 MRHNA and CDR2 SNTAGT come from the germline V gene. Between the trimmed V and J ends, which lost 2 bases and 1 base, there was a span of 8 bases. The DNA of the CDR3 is TGTGCCAGCAGTGACGGGTTGGAGAACACTGAAGCTTTCTTT. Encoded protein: CASSDGLENTEAFF.

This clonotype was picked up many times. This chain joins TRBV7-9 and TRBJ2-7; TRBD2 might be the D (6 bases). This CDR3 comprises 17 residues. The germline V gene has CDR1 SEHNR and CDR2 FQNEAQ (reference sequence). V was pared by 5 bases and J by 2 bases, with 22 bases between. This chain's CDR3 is CASSTTRVSGDPYEQYF. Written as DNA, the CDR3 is TGTGCCAGCAGCACTACGAGGGTCTCGGGGGACCCCTACGAGCAGTACTTC. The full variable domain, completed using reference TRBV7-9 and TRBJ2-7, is DTGVSQNPRHKITKRGQNVTFRCDPISEHNRLYWYRQTLGQGPEFLTYFQNEAQLEKSRLLSDRFSAERPKGSFSTLEIQRTEQGDSAMYLCASSTTRVSGDPYEQYFGPGTRLTVT.